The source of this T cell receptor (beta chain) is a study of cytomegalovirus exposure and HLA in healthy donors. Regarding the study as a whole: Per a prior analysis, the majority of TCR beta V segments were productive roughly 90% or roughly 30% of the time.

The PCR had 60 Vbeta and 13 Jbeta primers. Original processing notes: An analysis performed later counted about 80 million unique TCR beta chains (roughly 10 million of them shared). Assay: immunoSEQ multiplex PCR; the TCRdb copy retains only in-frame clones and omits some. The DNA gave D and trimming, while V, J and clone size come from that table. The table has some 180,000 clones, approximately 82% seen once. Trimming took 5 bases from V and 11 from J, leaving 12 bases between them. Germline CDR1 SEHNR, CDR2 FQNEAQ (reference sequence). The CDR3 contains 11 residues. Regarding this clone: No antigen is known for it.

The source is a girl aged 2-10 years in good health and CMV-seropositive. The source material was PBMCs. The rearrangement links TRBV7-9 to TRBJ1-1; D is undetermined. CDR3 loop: CASSLQTWAFF. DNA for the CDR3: TGTGCCAGCAGCCTCCAAACTTGGGCTTTCTTT.